These 30 T cell receptor beta chains were all obtained from the same sample, sequenced in a study of shared clonotypes between healthy human individuals. Measured with immunoSEQ multiplex PCR; TCRdb has only the in-frame clones, and not every one. The sample carries hundreds of thousands of clones, roughly 79% recorded once. The sample comprised PBMCs. The receptors were gathered from a woman in her thirties or forties in good health. Some clones in this sample may be carry-over from other donors' samples.

The sample holds one count of this clone. The V call is TRBV10-1, the J call TRBJ2-1; 7 bases match TRBD2. Germline loops: CDR1 WNHNN, CDR2 SYGVQD (reference sequence). The CDR3 has 19 residues. Unmatched junction bases numbered 15, after V lost 0 bases and J lost 4 bases. The CDR3 DNA reads TGCGCCAGCAGTGAGTCGACTCCGTCTAGCGGCGGAAGATACAATGAGCAGTTCTTC. Protein sequence: CASSESTPSSGGRYNEQFF.

The genes are TRBV7-3 and TRBJ1-5; TRBD1 is a possible D gene (6 bases). The CDR3 is made up of 20 amino acids. Deletions cut 0 bases from V and 5 bases from J, with 26 bases between. CDR1 SGHTA and CDR2 FQGTGA come from the germline V gene. The CDR3 bases are TGTGCCAGCAGCTTAACTAGGGCAGAAGGACAGCCAGCTGCGCATCAGCCCCAGCATTTT. This gives the protein CASSLTRAEGQPAAHQPQHF.

The chain has TRBV19 and TRBJ1-4; no clear D gene. This CDR3 region has 16 residues. With 3 bases removed from V and 0 bases from J, the gap between germline ends came to 11 bases. Germline assignment: CDR1 LNHDA and CDR2 SQIVND (reference sequence). This CDR3 reads CASSIKTAATNEKLFF. The CDR3 coding sequence is TGTGCCAGTAGTATTAAGACCGCAGCAACTAATGAAAAACTGTTTTTT. Supplemented by reference TRBV19 and TRBJ1-4, the full variable domain reads DGGITQSPKYLFRKEGQNVTLSCEQNLNHDAMYWYRQDPGQGLRLIYYSQIVNDFQKGDIAEGYSVSREKKESFPLTVTSAQKNPTAFYLCASSIKTAATNEKLFFGSGTQLSVL.

The chain has TRBV11-1 and TRBJ2-1, with 9 positions matching TRBD2. Germline V lookup: CDR1 SGHAT, CDR2 FQDESV (reference sequence). V shed 6 bases and J 7 bases; nucleotides not matched to a gene: 10. This CDR3 has 15 amino acids. The CDR3 DNA reads TGTGCCAGCAGTTCGCGGGAGGGCCTCATAAATGAGCAGTTCTTC. Its protein is CASSSREGLINEQFF.

The chain combines TRBV30 with TRBJ1-2; D ambiguous. The CDR3 extends over 13 amino acids. Trimming took off 0 bases at V and 2 bases at J, with 7 bases between the two ends. Germline assignment: CDR1 GTSNPN and CDR2 SVGIG (reference sequence). CDR3 in DNA: TGTGCCTGGAGTGTATCGGGGAACTATGGCTACACCTTC. It codes for CAWSVSGNYGYTF.

The chain links TRBV11-2 to TRBJ1-6; D uncertain. Germline V lookup: CDR1 SGHAT, CDR2 FQNNGV. This CDR3 contains 15 residues. Between the trimmed V and J ends, which lost 0 bases and 8 bases, there was a span of 11 bases. CDR3 region: CASSLDPGEHSPLHF. The CDR3 coding sequence is TGTGCCAGCAGCTTAGATCCTGGGGAGCATTCACCCCTCCACTTT.

The chain uses TRBV10-3 and TRBJ2-7, with 10 bases identical to TRBD2. The CDR3 covers 15 residues. V gave up 4 bases and J gave up 7 bases; unmatched junction bases: 10. Germline V lookup: CDR1 ENHRY, CDR2 SYGVKD. The CDR3 loop is CAISGGLAGAGEQYF. CDR3 DNA sequence: TGTGCCATCAGTGGGGGGCTAGCGGGAGCGGGTGAGCAGTACTTC.

V usage is TRBV5-4 and J usage is TRBJ2-3; unclear D gene. Germline CDR1 reads SGHNT; CDR2 reads YYREEE (reference sequence). With 0 bases removed from V and 0 bases from J, the gap between germline ends came to 8 bases. This CDR3 region has 15 residues. This CDR3 reads CASSLAVGSTDTQYF. The CDR3 nucleotides read TGTGCCAGCAGCTTGGCGGTGGGGAGCACAGATACGCAGTATTTT.

This clone showed up just a few times. No DNA is shown, since the ends of the CDR3 on it are uncertain; the CDR3 is the one TCRdb lists. J is TRBJ2-3 and V is TRBV12-5; the D call in the table, TRBD1, was not verified against the DNA. The CDR3 is 16 residues long, counting both termini. CDR1 and CDR2 (germline): LGHNT, FRNRAP. The CDR3 sequence: CASGSGQGISTDTQYF.

Regarding this clone: An end of the junction does not agree with germline; a read error may underlie this. The same CDR3 also results from other DNA sequences found in this sample. The V and J genes are TRBV23-1 and TRBJ1-5; maybe TRBD1 (5 bases). TRBV23-1 is an ORF, with its function uncertain. The CDR3 contains 11 residues. The DNA for the CDR3 is TGCGCCAGCTCCTGTTCGGGGCCCCAGCACTTT. Translation: CASSCSGPQHF.

The chain has TRBV6-5 and TRBJ1-5; D ambiguous. The CDR3 extends over 14 amino acids. Per the germline V gene, CDR1 is MNHEY and CDR2 is SVGAGI. V was cut by 3 bases and J by 2 bases, with 8 bases left in between. DNA for the CDR3: TGTGCCAGCAGTTATACCGTGGGCAATCAGCCCCAGCATTTT. This translates into CASSYTVGNQPQHF.

This chain uses TRBV19 with TRBJ2-7, with 10 positions matching TRBD1. Per the germline V gene, CDR1 is LNHDA and CDR2 is SQIVND (reference sequence). The CDR3 runs 15 residues. J gave up 0 bases and V 4 bases, and 3 bases lay outside the gene matches. For the CDR3, the DNA is TGTGCCAGTAGTACGGACAGGGGGGGCTCCTACGAGCAGTACTTC. It yields the protein CASSTDRGGSYEQYF.

The rearrangement uses TRBV18 and TRBJ1-2; tentative D call: TRBD1 (5 bases). V lost 3 bases and J lost 4, with 9 bases in between. Germline-derived CDR1 and CDR2 are KGHSH and LQKENI. The CDR3 runs 13 residues. The CDR3 protein is CASSPGTVYGYTF. CDR3 nucleotide sequence: TGTGCCAGCTCACCCGGGACCGTCTATGGCTACACCTTC.

A note on this clone: Other DNA sequences in this specimen translate into the identical CDR3. The genes are TRBV7-9 and TRBJ2-5, with D uncertain. V dropped 1 base and J dropped 7 bases, with 4 bases sitting between them. The CDR3 covers 11 residues. CDR1 SEHNR and CDR2 FQNEAQ come from the germline V gene (reference sequence). This CDR3 reads CASSLGGTQYF. In DNA, the CDR3 is TGTGCCAGCAGCTTAGGAGGGACCCAGTACTTC.

This clone was seen a handful of times. This chain joins TRBV7-3 and TRBJ1-1; 9 nucleotides agree with TRBD1. The CDR3 sequence is 13 residues long. Germline CDR1 is SGHTA and CDR2 is FQGTGA. V lost 4 bases to trimming and J lost 7 bases; unmatched junction nucleotides: 4. CDR3 sequence (DNA): TGTGCCAGCAGCTCGGGACAGGGAGGTGAAGCTTTCTTT. It encodes CASSSGQGGEAFF. The full variable domain, rest sourced from reference TRBV7-3 and TRBJ1-1, is GAGVSQTPSNKVTEKGKYVELRCDPISGHTALYWYRQSLGQGPEFLIYFQGTGAADDSGLPNDRFFAVRPEGSVSTLKIQRTERGDSAVYLCASSSGQGGEAFFGQGTRLTVV.

The CDR3 DNA reads TGTGCCAGCAGTCAGCCGGGACTAGCGACCCTCCTGGATACGCAGTATTTT. Its protein product is CASSQPGLATLLDTQYF. The chain couples TRBV7-2 to TRBJ2-3; 10 positions agree with TRBD2. J was trimmed by 6 bases and V by 6 bases; bases with no gene match: 15. The CDR3 is made up of 17 amino acids. Germline values: CDR1 SGHTA, CDR2 FQGNSA.

The V gene is TRBV5-6, the J gene TRBJ2-2; D might be TRBD2 (6 bases). Germline V gives CDR1 SGHDT, CDR2 YYEEEE. The CDR3 covers 15 residues. Deletions cut 4 bases from V and 3 bases from J, with 13 bases between. In DNA form, the CDR3 reads TGTGCCAGCAGCCCGCGGGATTCTCACACCGGGGAGCTGTTTTTT. Translation gives CASSPRDSHTGELFF.

Regarding this clone: Other DNA sequences from this sample encode an identical CDR3 as well. The V and J genes are TRBV19 and TRBJ2-2, with D uncertain. V lost 2 bases and J 3 bases, leaving 7 bases between the germline ends. The CDR3 sequence is 14 residues long. Germline V gives CDR1 LNHDA, CDR2 SQIVND (reference sequence). The CDR3 DNA sequence: TGTGCCAGTAGTATAACCTCGGACACCGGGGAGCTGTTTTTT. Its translation: CASSITSDTGELFF.

The chain joins TRBV30 to TRBJ1-2; the D is unclear. This CDR3 has 12 residues. CDR1 is GTSNPN and CDR2 is SVGIG in the germline V gene (reference sequence). The V gene lost 4 bases and the J gene lost 2 bases, with 8 bases spanning the gap. The CDR3 DNA follows: TGTGCCTGGACCCAGGAGAACTATGGCTACACCTTC. Translation: CAWTQENYGYTF.

The chain links TRBV9 to TRBJ2-7, with D perhaps TRBD2 (6 bases). Trimming pared 6 bases from V and 5 bases from J, leaving 21 bases between. The CDR3 sequence is 15 residues long. Germline assignment: CDR1 SGDLS and CDR2 YYNGEE. In DNA, the CDR3 is TGTGCCAGCACCCCATCCTGGAGGGACTCTCACGAGCAGTACTTC. This translates into CASTPSWRDSHEQYF. Full variable domain (rest looked up from reference TRBV9 and TRBJ2-7): DSGVTQTPKHLITATGQRVTLRCSPRSGDLSVYWYQQSLDQGLQFLIQYYNGEERAKGNILERFSAQQFPDLHSELNLSSLELGDSALYFCASTPSWRDSHEQYFGPGTRLTVT.

The chain is built from TRBV11-2 and TRBJ2-1, with 14 bases lining up with TRBD2. CDR1 is SGHAT and CDR2 is FQNNGV in the germline V gene. J gave up 10 bases and V 5 bases, and 7 bases lay outside the gene matches. This CDR3 is built from 15 residues. For the CDR3, the DNA is TGTGCCAGCAGCCTGACCGGGACTAGCGGGAGCGAGCAGTTCTTC. Its protein product is CASSLTGTSGSEQFF.

The chain couples TRBV2 to TRBJ2-7; D remains ambiguous. This CDR3 is built from 12 residues. The germline V and J ends were trimmed by 8 bases and 4 bases, with 12 bases remaining between them. Germline CDR1 SNHLY, CDR2 FYNNEI. The CDR3 loop reads CASQVSEYEQYF. In nucleotides, the CDR3 is TGTGCCAGCCAAGTATCCGAGTACGAGCAGTACTTC.

The rearrangement links TRBV4-1 to TRBJ2-5; TRBD2 matches 9 bases. The junction had 6 bases not matched to a gene; V was cut back by 0 bases and J by 4 bases. Germline-derived CDR1 and CDR2 are MGHRA and YSYEKL. CDR3 length: 16 residues. CDR3 nucleotides: TGCGCCAGCAGCCAAGATAGCGGGAGTTTGGGAGAGACCCAGTACTTC. Translated: CASSQDSGSLGETQYF.

J is TRBJ2-1 and V is TRBV10-2, with TRBD2 matching 8 bases. Looked up from germline, CDR1 is WSHSY and CDR2 is SAAADI. The J segment lost 5 bases and the V segment lost 6 bases, leaving 3 bases of the junction unmatched. The CDR3 length is 13 residues. The CDR3 bases are TGCGCCAGCAGACTAGCGGCTAACAATGAGCAGTTCTTC. It encodes CASRLAANNEQFF.

This clone was counted between two and nine times. V gene TRBV2 combines with J gene TRBJ2-2; 7 bases line up with TRBD1. The CDR3 totals 16 residues. The V gene's germline CDR1 is SNHLY and CDR2 FYNNEI. V was clipped by 6 bases and J by 1 base; unmatched bases: 8. CDR3: CASRDRVQGNTGELFF. The CDR3 DNA follows: TGTGCCAGCAGAGACAGGGTGCAGGGGAACACCGGGGAGCTGTTTTTT.

The J gene is TRBJ2-2, the V gene TRBV5-1; the D gene is possibly TRBD2 (6 bases). The CDR3 runs 14 residues. Trimming shortened V by 4 bases and J by 7 bases, and 14 bases separated the two germline ends. Per the germline V gene, CDR1 is SGHRS and CDR2 is YFSETQ. CDR3 coding DNA: TGCGCCAGCAGCCTGGCGGCGGGGATCGGGGAGCTGTTTTTT. As protein: CASSLAAGIGELFF.

This clone was counted a few times. This chain joins TRBV7-2 and TRBJ2-3, with D possibly matching TRBD2 (7 bases). Germline CDR1 SGHTA, CDR2 FQGNSA. Trimming removed 5 bases from V and 6 bases from J, with 18 bases in between. The CDR3 is 15 residues long. DNA of the CDR3: TGTGCCAGCAGCCCCCACCAAGGGGGGGTGGATACGCAGTATTTT. Translation gives CASSPHQGGVDTQYF.

The chain uses TRBV5-1 and TRBJ1-2; 7 bases line up with TRBD1. The V and J ends lost 0 bases and 4 bases, in that order; junction bases with no gene match: 0. The CDR3 is 13 amino acids. Germline V gene sequence: CDR1 SGHRS, CDR2 YFSETQ. The CDR3 DNA follows: TGCGCCAGCAGCTTGGGGACAGGCTATGGCTACACCTTC. It codes for CASSLGTGYGYTF. The variable domain in full, completed from reference TRBV5-1 and TRBJ1-2, reads KAGVTQTPRYLIKTRGQQVTLSCSPISGHRSVSWYQQTPGQGLQFLFEYFSETQRNKGNFPGRFSGRQFSNSRSEMNVSTLELGDSALYLCASSLGTGYGYTFGSGTRLTVV.

This clone has ten or more counts. The CDR3 nucleotides are TGTGCCAGCTCACCAGGTGGCGGATCGAACACCGGGGAGCTGTTTTTT. Translated, it gives CASSPGGGSNTGELFF. The rearrangement joins TRBV18 to TRBJ2-2; D is unclear. V lost 2 bases, J lost 0 bases, and 10 bases lay in between. The length of the CDR3 is 16 residues. The germline V gene encodes CDR1 KGHSH and CDR2 LQKENI.

The rearrangement uses TRBV27 and TRBJ2-3, with D unresolved. In germline, CDR1 is MNHEY, CDR2 SMNVEV (reference sequence). Trimming took 8 bases from V and 3 from J, leaving 15 bases between them. CDR3 size: 14 residues. CDR3 loop: CASRTPGQTDTQYF. The CDR3 DNA sequence: TGTGCCAGCCGAACCCCCGGGCAAACAGATACGCAGTATTTT.